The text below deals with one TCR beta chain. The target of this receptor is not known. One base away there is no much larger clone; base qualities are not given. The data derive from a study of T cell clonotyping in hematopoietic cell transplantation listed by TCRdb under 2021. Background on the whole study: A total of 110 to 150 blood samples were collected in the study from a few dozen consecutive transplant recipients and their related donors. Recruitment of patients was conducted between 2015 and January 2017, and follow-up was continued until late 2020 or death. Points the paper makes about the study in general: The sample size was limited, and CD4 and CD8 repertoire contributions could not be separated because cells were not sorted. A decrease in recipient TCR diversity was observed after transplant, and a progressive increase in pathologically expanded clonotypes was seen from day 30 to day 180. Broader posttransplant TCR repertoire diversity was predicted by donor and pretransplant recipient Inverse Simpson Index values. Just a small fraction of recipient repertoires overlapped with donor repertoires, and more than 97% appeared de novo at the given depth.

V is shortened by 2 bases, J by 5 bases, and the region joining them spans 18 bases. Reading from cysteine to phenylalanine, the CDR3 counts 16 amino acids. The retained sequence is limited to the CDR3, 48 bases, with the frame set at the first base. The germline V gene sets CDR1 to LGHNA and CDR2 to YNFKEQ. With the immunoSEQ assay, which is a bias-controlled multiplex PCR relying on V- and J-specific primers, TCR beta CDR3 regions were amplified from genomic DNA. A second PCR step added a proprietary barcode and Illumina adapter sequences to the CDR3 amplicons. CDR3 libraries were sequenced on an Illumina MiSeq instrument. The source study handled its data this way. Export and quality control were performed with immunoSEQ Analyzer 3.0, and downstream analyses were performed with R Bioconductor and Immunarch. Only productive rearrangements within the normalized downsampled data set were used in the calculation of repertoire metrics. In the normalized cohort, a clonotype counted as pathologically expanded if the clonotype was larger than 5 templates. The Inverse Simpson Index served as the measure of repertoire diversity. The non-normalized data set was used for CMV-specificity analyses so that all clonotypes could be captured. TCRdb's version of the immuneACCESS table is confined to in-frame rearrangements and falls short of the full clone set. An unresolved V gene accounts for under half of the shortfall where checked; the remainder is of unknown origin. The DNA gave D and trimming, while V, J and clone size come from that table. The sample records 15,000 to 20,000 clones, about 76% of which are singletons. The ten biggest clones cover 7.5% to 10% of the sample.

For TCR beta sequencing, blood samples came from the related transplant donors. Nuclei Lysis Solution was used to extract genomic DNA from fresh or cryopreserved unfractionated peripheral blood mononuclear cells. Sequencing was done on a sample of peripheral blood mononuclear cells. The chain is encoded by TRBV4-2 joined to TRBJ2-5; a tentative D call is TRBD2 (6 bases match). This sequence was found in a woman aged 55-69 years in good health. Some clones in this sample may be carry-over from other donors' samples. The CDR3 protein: CASSQPRGALEETQYF. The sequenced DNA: TGTGCCAGCAGCCAACCTCGCGGGGCCCTGGAGGAGACCCAGTACTTC.